This T cell receptor (beta chain) comes out of a study of Graves' ophthalmopathy and Graves' hyperthyroidism. Hyperthyroidism patients, aged 18 to 65, were newly diagnosed, under 2 months' duration. It was from 10 ml of fresh peripheral blood that the PBMCs came. The CDR3 extends over 14 amino acids. With 8 bases removed from V and 7 bases from J, the gap between germline ends came to 20 bases. Germline V gene lookup returns CDR1 LNHNV and CDR2 YYDKDF (reference sequence). RNA transcripts were the template, and TCR beta CDR3 regions were amplified from them. An opening RT-PCR round employed HTBI primers and preceded a second-round multiplex PCR. TCRdb redid the calling of the multiplex PCR reads with MiXCR, one entry per CDR3 protein. The sample holds just over 600,000 distinct CDR3 sequences, 20% to 25% seen once. In this sample, this clonotype turned up many times. The target antigen is unknown. Study outcomes and limitations: Blood was where most expanded thyroid clonotypes above 0.001 frequency also turned up. The 13-signature model separated ophthalmopathy from stable hyperthyroidism at 85% to 90% sensitivity and roughly 83% specificity.

J is TRBJ1-2 and V is TRBV15; no firm D call. The sample taken for sequencing was peripheral blood. The TCR originated in a woman younger than 35 with stable Graves' hyperthyroidism. Some clones in this sample may be carry-over from other donors' samples. CDR3 protein: CATSLGNRDRGYTF. The CDR3 DNA sequence: TGTGCCACCTCCCTAGGGAACCGAGACCGTGGCTACACCTTC.